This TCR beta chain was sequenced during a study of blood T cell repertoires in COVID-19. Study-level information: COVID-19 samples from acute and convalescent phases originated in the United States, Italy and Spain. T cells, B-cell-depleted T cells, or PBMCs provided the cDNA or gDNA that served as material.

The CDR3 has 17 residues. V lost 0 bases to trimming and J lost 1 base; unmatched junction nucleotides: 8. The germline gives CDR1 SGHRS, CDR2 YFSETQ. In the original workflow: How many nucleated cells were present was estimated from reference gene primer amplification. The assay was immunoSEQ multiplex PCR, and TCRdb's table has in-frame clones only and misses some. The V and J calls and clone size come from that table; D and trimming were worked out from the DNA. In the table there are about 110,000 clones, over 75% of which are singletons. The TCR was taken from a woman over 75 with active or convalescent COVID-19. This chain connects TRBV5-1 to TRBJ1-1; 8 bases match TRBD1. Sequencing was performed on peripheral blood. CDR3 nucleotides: TGCGCCAGCAGCTTGGAGGGCCACAGGGGGGCGAACACTGAAGCTTTCTTT. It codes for CASSLEGHRGANTEAFF.